This TCR beta chain stems from a study of T-cell reconstitution after alpha-beta-depleted transplantation in children. Preparation of the TCRbeta library involved a method that used unique molecular identifiers. TCRdb reprocessed the PCR reads with MiXCR, giving one entry per CDR3 protein. The repertoire holds some 200,000 distinct CDR3 sequences, with about 8.7% as singletons. Study-wide results and caveats: As was reported, about two months after transplant, alpha-beta T cells came from several hundred expanded graft clones.

This clonotype was seen ten or more times. What it recognizes is unknown. The V end lost 3 bases, the J end lost 4 bases, and 14 bases lay between the germline ends. The CDR3 runs to 15 residues. Germline V gene sequence: CDR1 SGHRS, CDR2 YFSETQ. The sequencing here drew on PBMCs, mostly from graft donor cells, taken 360 days after TCRalphabeta/CD19-depleted stem cell transplant. The V and J genes are TRBV5-1 and TRBJ2-1; possibly TRBD1 for D (7 bases). This clonotype originated in a male patient between 2 and 10 years old who had a stem cell transplant for acute myeloid leukemia, so the T cells may come from the graft donor. The CDR3 is CASSSQGGPYNEQFF. In DNA, the CDR3 is TGCGCCAGCAGCTCCCAGGGGGGCCCATACAATGAGCAGTTCTTC.